Below, one TCR beta chain is given with its context. These data belong to a study of shared clonotypes between healthy human individuals. The method was immunoSEQ multiplex PCR; TCRdb's version includes in-frame clones alone and lacks a portion of them. The sample shows 2 million to 2.5 million clones, over 85% of them seen only once. Germline CDR1 and CDR2: SGDLS and YYNGEE. Trimming at V came to 0 bases and at J to 4 bases, leaving 8 bases not matched to a gene. The CDR3 runs to 17 residues. Splitting of CD4+ cells produced CD45RA+ naive and CD45RA-negative memory subsets. Sequenced: naive CD4+ T cells from PBMCs. The subset denotes: CD45RA+ positively selected. This chain joins TRBV9 and TRBJ2-2; 8 bases fit TRBD2. This clonotype originated in a young man in good health. Some clones in this sample may be carry-over from other donors' samples. The CDR3 bases are TGTGCCAGCAGCGTAGAAAGCGCGAGCGGGAGCACCGGGGAGCTGTTTTTT. Its translation is CASSVESASGSTGELFF.